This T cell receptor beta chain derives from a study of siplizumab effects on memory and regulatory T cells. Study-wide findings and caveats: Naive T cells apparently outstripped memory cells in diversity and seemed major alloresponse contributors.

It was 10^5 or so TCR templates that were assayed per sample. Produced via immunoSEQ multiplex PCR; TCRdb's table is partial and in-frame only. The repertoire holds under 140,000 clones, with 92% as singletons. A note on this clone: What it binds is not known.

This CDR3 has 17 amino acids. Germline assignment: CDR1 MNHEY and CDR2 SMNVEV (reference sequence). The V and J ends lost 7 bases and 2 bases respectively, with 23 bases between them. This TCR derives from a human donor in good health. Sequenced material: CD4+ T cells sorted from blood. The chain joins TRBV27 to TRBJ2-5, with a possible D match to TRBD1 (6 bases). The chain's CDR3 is CASTPKPGRDIQETQYF. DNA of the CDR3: TGTGCCAGCACCCCCAAACCCGGCAGGGACATACAAGAGACCCAGTACTTC.